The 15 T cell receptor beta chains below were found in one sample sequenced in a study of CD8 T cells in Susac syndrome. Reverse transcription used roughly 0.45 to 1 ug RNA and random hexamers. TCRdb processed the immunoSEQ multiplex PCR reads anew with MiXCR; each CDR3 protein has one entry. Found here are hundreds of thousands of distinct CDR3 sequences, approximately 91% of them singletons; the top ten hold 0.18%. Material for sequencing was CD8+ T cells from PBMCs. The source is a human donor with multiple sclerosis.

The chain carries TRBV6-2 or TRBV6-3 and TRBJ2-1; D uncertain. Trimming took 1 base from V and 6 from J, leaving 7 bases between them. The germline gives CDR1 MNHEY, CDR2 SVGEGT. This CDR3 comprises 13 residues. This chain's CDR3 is CASSYWLINEQFF. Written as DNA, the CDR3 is TGTGCCAGCAGTTACTGGCTTATCAATGAGCAGTTCTTC.

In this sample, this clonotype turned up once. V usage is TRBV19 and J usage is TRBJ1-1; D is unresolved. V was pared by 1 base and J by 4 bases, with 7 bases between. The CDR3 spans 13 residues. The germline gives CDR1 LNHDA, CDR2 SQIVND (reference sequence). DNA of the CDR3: TGTGCCAGTAGTATAGGCAGCCCCACTGAAGCTTTCTTT. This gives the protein CASSIGSPTEAFF. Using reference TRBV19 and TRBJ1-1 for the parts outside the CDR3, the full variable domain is DGGITQSPKYLFRKEGQNVTLSCEQNLNHDAMYWYRQDPGQGLRLIYYSQIVNDFQKGDIAEGYSVSREKKESFPLTVTSAQKNPTAFYLCASSIGSPTEAFFGQGTRLTVV.

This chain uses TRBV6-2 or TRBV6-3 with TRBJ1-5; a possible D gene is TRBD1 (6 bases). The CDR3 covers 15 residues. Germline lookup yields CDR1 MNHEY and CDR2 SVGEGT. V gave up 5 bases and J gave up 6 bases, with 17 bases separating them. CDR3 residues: CASSPTQGIGQPQHF. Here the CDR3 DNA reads TGTGCCAGCAGTCCCACGCAGGGGATCGGTCAGCCCCAGCATTTT.

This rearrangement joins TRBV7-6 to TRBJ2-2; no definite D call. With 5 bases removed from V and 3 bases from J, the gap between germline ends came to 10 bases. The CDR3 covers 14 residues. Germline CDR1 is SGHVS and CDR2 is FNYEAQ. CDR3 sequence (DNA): TGTGCCAGCAGCCTCCCCATGGACACCGGGGAGCTGTTTTTT. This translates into CASSLPMDTGELFF.

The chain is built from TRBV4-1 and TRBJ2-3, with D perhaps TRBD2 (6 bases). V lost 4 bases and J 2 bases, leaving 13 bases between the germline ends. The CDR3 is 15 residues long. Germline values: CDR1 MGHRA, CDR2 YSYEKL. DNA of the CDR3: TGCGCCAGCAGCCCCCAGGGAGGTTTCACAGATACGCAGTATTTT. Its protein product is CASSPQGGFTDTQYF.

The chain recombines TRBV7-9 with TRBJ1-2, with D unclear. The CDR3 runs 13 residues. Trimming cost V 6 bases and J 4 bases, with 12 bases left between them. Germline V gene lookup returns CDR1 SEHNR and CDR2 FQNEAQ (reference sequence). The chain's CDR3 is CASSFRTFYGYTF. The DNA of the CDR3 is TGTGCCAGCAGTTTCAGGACCTTCTATGGCTACACCTTC.

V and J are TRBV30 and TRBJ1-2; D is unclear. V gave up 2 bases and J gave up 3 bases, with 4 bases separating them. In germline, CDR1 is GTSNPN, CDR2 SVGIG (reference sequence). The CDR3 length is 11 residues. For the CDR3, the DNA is TGTGCCTGGAGTCACCACTATGGCTACACCTTC. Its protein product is CAWSHHYGYTF. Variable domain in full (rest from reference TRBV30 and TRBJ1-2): SQTIHQWPATLVQPVGSPLSLECTVEGTSNPNLYWYRQAAGRGLQLLFYSVGIGQISSEVPQNLSASRPQDRQFILSSKKLLLSDSGFYLCAWSHHYGYTFGSGTRLTVV.

The DNA of the CDR3 is TGTGCCACCAGTGAACCCTCCCCGATAAGGGAGCAGTTCTTC. Amino acids: CATSEPSPIREQFF. J is TRBJ2-1 and V is TRBV24-1; no clear D. CDR3 size: 14 residues. Germline V lookup: CDR1 KGHDR, CDR2 SFDVKD. Trimming took 4 bases from V and 10 from J, leaving 16 bases between them.

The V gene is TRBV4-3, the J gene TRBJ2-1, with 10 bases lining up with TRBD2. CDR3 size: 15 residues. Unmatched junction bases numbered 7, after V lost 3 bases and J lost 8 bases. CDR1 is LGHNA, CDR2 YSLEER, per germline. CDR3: CASSQASSGRDEQFF. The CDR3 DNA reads TGCGCCAGCAGCCAGGCTTCTAGCGGGAGAGATGAGCAGTTCTTC.

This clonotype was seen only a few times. DNA of the CDR3: TGTGCCAGCAGTTCCACTGGGGGTGAGCAGTTCTTC. Translation: CASSSTGGEQFF. V and J are TRBV6-5 and TRBJ2-1; either TRBD1 or TRBD2 may supply D (5 bases each). Germline V CDR1 and CDR2: MNHEY, SVGAGI. CDR3 length: 12 amino acids. Trimming took 4 bases from V and 9 from J, leaving 10 bases between them.

CDR3 in DNA: TGCGCCAGCAGCCGGTCATTGGGGCACGAGCAGTACTTC. It translates to CASSRSLGHEQYF. J is TRBJ2-7 and V is TRBV4-1; D possibly corresponds to TRBD1 (5 bases). V lost 4 bases, J lost 5 bases, and 12 bases lay in between. Germline V lookup: CDR1 MGHRA, CDR2 YSYEKL. CDR3 length: 13 residues.

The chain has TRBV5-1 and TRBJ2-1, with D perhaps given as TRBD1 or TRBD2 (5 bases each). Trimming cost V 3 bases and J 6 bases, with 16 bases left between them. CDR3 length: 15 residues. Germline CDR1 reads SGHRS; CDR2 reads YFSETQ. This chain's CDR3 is CASSYPQGAGNEQFF. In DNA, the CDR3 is TGCGCCAGCAGCTACCCCCAGGGAGCCGGCAATGAGCAGTTCTTC.

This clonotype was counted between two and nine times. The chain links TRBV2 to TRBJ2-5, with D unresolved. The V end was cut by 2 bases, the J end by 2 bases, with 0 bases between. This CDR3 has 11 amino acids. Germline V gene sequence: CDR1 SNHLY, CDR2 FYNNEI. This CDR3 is CASSEQETQYF. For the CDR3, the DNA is TGTGCCAGCAGTGAACAAGAGACCCAGTACTTC.

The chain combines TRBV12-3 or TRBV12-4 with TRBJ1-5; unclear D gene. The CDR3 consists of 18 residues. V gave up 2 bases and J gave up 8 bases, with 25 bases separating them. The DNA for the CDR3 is TGTGCCAGCAGTTTAAGTTTCCGACAATTAGGTGGAGTGGAGCCCCAGCATTTT. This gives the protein CASSLSFRQLGGVEPQHF.

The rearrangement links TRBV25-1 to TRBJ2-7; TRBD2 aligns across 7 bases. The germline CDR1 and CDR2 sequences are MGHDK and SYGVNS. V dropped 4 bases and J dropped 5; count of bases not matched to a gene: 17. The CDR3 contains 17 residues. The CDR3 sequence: CASSGFGEGPSNHEQYF. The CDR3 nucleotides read TGTGCCAGCAGTGGGTTCGGGGAGGGGCCCTCTAACCACGAGCAGTACTTC.